A single sample gave rise to the 25 T cell receptor beta chains below, sequenced in a study of cytomegalovirus exposure and HLA in healthy donors. 60 Vbeta and 13 Jbeta primers were used in PCR. TCRdb keeps only in-frame clones here, not all; method: immunoSEQ multiplex PCR. The table records approximately 150,000 clones, roughly 82% of them present only once. The sample consisted of PBMCs. The receptors derive from a man aged 30 to 39 in good health and CMV-seropositive.

The table lists this clone with a few counts. This chain uses TRBV5-4 with TRBJ2-5; 10 positions match TRBD2. CDR3 length: 15 residues. The germline V gene encodes CDR1 SGHNT and CDR2 YYREEE (reference sequence). Germline trimming cut 4 bases from V and 2 bases from J; bases unmatched to any gene: 5. DNA of the CDR3: TGTGCCAGCAGCCGTTCTAGCGGGAGTCAAGAGACCCAGTACTTC. This encodes CASSRSSGSQETQYF.

The chain is built from TRBV6-1 and TRBJ2-7; no firm D call. Trimming cost V 5 bases and J 2 bases, with 7 bases left between them. This CDR3 contains 12 residues. Germline lookup yields CDR1 MNHNS and CDR2 SASEGT. The chain's CDR3 is CASSLNTYEQYF. CDR3 coding DNA: TGTGCCAGCAGTTTGAACACCTACGAGCAGTACTTC.

This clone was counted between two and nine times. The chain carries TRBV19 and TRBJ1-5, with D possibly being TRBD1 (5 bases). Deletions cut 5 bases from V and 6 bases from J, with 8 bases between. Germline CDR1 reads LNHDA; CDR2 reads SQIVND (reference sequence). The CDR3 has 12 amino acids. The CDR3 DNA follows: TGTGCCAGTAGTGACGACAGTCAGCCCCAGCATTTT. Its protein is CASSDDSQPQHF.

The J gene is TRBJ2-7, the V gene TRBV5-1; D is uncertain. Trimming left V 0 bases short and J 3 bases short, with 7 bases between. The germline V gene encodes CDR1 SGHRS and CDR2 YFSETQ. The CDR3 is made up of 13 amino acids. The CDR3 protein is CASSLGFSYEQYF. CDR3 DNA sequence: TGCGCCAGCAGCTTGGGATTCAGCTACGAGCAGTACTTC.

Of note for this clone: A junction end diverges from the germline sequence, so it may reflect a read error. The chain combines TRBV5-1 with TRBJ2-6, with D tentatively TRBD1 (5 bases). The CDR3 runs 15 residues. Germline lookup yields CDR1 SGHRS and CDR2 YFSETQ. The CDR3 region is CASSLDWAGANGLTF. CDR3 nucleotides: TGCGCCAGCAGCTTGGACTGGGCTGGGGCCAACGGCCTGACTTTC.

J is TRBJ1-2 and V is TRBV4-1; the D gene is possibly TRBD1 (6 bases). This CDR3 spans 15 amino acids. Germline-derived CDR1 and CDR2 are MGHRA and YSYEKL. Trimming took off 3 bases at V and 6 bases at J, with 17 bases between the two ends. The DNA for the CDR3 is TGCGCCAGCAGCCATACTCAGGGGAGGGTGGATGGCTACACCTTC. Amino acids: CASSHTQGRVDGYTF.

The V and J genes are TRBV29-1 and TRBJ2-1; 8 positions match TRBD2. The trim removed 4 bases at V and 0 bases at J, leaving 5 bases unmatched. Germline assignment: CDR1 SQVTM and CDR2 ANQGSEA. This CDR3 comprises 15 residues. The CDR3 DNA reads as TGCAGCGTTGCTACGGCGGGGGGCTCCTACAATGAGCAGTTCTTC. Translating it yields CSVATAGGSYNEQFF.

The chain uses TRBV4-1 and TRBJ1-5, with TRBD1 as a possible D gene (6 bases). Trimming stripped 1 base from V and 7 bases from J, with 17 bases between. The CDR3 runs 16 residues. Germline CDR1 and CDR2: MGHRA and YSYEKL. CDR3 residues: CASSQGYDRLDQPQHF. For the CDR3, the DNA is TGCGCCAGCAGCCAAGGTTATGACAGGTTAGACCAGCCCCAGCATTTT.

This clone has a single count. The rearrangement links TRBV19 to TRBJ1-4; 9 nucleotides match TRBD1. This CDR3 is 16 amino acids long. Germline V CDR1 and CDR2: LNHDA, SQIVND (reference sequence). J lost 5 bases, V lost 5 bases, and 9 bases had no gene match. The CDR3, as DNA: TGTGCCAGTAGTCCTGATCCGGACAGGGGAAATGAAAAACTGTTTTTT. Its protein is CASSPDPDRGNEKLFF. Looking up the rest from reference TRBV19 and TRBJ1-4 gives the full variable domain: DGGITQSPKYLFRKEGQNVTLSCEQNLNHDAMYWYRQDPGQGLRLIYYSQIVNDFQKGDIAEGYSVSREKKESFPLTVTSAQKNPTAFYLCASSPDPDRGNEKLFFGSGTQLSVL.

The rearrangement joins TRBV6-1 to TRBJ1-1; D is unclear. The CDR3 is 14 residues long. Germline V lookup: CDR1 MNHNS, CDR2 SASEGT. V dropped 0 bases and J dropped 0 bases, with 5 bases sitting between them. In DNA, the CDR3 is TGTGCCAGCAGTGAAGCAGCAATGAACACTGAAGCTTTCTTT. Its protein is CASSEAAMNTEAFF.

This clone has only a few counts. CDR3 sequence reads: CASSSLRGPSGNTIYF. The CDR3 DNA reads TGTGCCAGCAGTTCCCTTAGAGGCCCCTCTGGAAACACCATATATTTT. The J gene is TRBJ1-3, the V gene TRBV28; D unresolved. CDR1 is MDHEN and CDR2 is SYDVKM in the germline V gene. The CDR3 consists of 16 residues. With 4 bases removed from V and 0 bases from J, the gap between germline ends came to 13 bases.

This clone was seen a single time. The chain carries TRBV5-4 and TRBJ2-3; 8 bases fit TRBD2. CDR3 length: 14 residues. After removal of 3 bases from V and 5 bases from J, the junction contained 5 bases not matched to a gene. Germline-derived CDR1 and CDR2 are SGHNT and YYREEE (reference sequence). The CDR3 loop is CASSSGGAEDTQYF. CDR3 coding DNA: TGTGCCAGCAGCTCCGGGGGGGCAGAAGATACGCAGTATTTT.

This sequence joins TRBV6-1 and TRBJ2-7; D remains unclear. The germline V and J ends were trimmed by 7 bases and 3 bases, with 13 bases remaining between them. Germline CDR1 MNHNS, CDR2 SASEGT. This CDR3 has 13 residues. The CDR3 protein is CASTQAYGYEQYF. The CDR3 region has the DNA TGTGCCAGCACTCAGGCTTATGGCTACGAGCAGTACTTC.

The gene calls are TRBV11-2 and TRBJ2-5; TRBD1 might be the D (6 bases). The V end lost 5 bases, the J end lost 1 base, and 17 bases lay between the germline ends. CDR3 length equals 16 residues. In germline, CDR1 is SGHAT, CDR2 FQNNGV. CDR3 nucleotide sequence: TGTGCCAGCAGCCCTGGGTGGGGGCTGACCCAAGAGACCCAGTACTTC. Translation: CASSPGWGLTQETQYF.

J is TRBJ2-2 and V is TRBV21-1; TRBD1, the table's D call, lacks a check against the DNA. TRBV21-1 corresponds to a pseudogene. The CDR3 totals 19 residues. CDR3 sequence reads: CASSKEDRKFSGDTGELFF. The CDR3 DNA follows: TGTGCCAGCAGCAAAGAAGACAGGAAGTTTAGTGGGGACACCGGGGAGCTGTTTTTT.

The rearrangement links TRBV27 to TRBJ2-5; TRBD2 is a possible D gene (5 bases). The last part of the DNA fits TRBJ2-7 better; the J call may be wrong. This CDR3 spans 13 amino acids. CDR1 is MNHEY, CDR2 SMNVEV, per germline (reference sequence). The CDR3 region is CASKEDFSYEQYF. As DNA, the CDR3 is TGTGCCAGCAAGGAGGACTTCTCCTACGAGCAGTACTTC.

This chain links TRBV7-9 with TRBJ2-5, with TRBD1 identical over 11 bases. The J call may not be correct, given that the DNA end is closer to TRBJ2-7. The CDR3 is made up of 15 amino acids. The germline CDR1 and CDR2 sequences are SEHNR and FQNEAQ (reference sequence). The CDR3 loop reads CASSHTGTGGYEQYF. DNA of the CDR3: TGTGCCAGCAGCCATACGGGGACAGGGGGATACGAGCAGTACTTC.

V is TRBV5-1 and J is TRBJ2-2, with 13 positions matching TRBD2. Unmatched junction bases numbered 7, after V lost 3 bases and J lost 5 bases. The CDR3 length is 17 residues. Germline assignment: CDR1 SGHRS and CDR2 YFSETQ. The CDR3 spells CASSYVPGLAGTGELFF. CDR3 nucleotide sequence: TGCGCCAGCAGCTACGTACCGGGACTAGCGGGAACCGGGGAGCTGTTTTTT.

The chain has TRBV18 and TRBJ1-1; D remains unclear. Germline assignment: CDR1 KGHSH and CDR2 LQKENI. CDR3 length equals 16 residues. The V and J ends lost 3 bases and 0 bases respectively, with 14 bases between them. The DNA for the CDR3 is TGTGCCAGCTCACCTCAGAGCGGGCGAATGAACACTGAAGCTTTCTTT. It specifies CASSPQSGRMNTEAFF.

This clone was observed a few times. The chain joins TRBV28 to TRBJ2-7, with D maybe TRBD2 (5 bases). This CDR3 has 15 amino acids. The germline V and J ends were trimmed by 4 bases and 4 bases, with 17 bases remaining between them. Germline V lookup: CDR1 MDHEN, CDR2 SYDVKM. This CDR3 is CASSSPAEREYEQYF. In nucleotides, the CDR3 is TGTGCCAGCAGTTCCCCGGCTGAAAGGGAGTACGAGCAGTACTTC.

This chain links TRBV19 with TRBJ2-3; 7 bases line up with TRBD2. CDR1 is LNHDA, CDR2 SQIVND, per germline (reference sequence). The J segment lost 6 bases and the V segment lost 5 bases, leaving 5 bases of the junction unmatched. The CDR3 loop spans 13 amino acids. CDR3 sequence: CASSPREADTQYF. The CDR3 nucleotides are TGTGCCAGTAGTCCCCGGGAGGCGGATACGCAGTATTTT.

V usage is TRBV28 and J usage is TRBJ2-3; D call uncertain. With 3 bases removed from V and 3 bases from J, the gap between germline ends came to 13 bases. This CDR3 is built from 15 residues. CDR1 is MDHEN and CDR2 is SYDVKM in the germline V gene. Written as DNA, the CDR3 is TGTGCCAGCAGTTTGGGCCAGCCTGGGACAGATACGCAGTATTTT. Amino acids: CASSLGQPGTDTQYF. Using reference TRBV28 and TRBJ2-3 for the parts outside the CDR3, the full variable domain is DVKVTQSSRYLVKRTGEKVFLECVQDMDHENMFWYRQDPGLGLRLIYFSYDVKMKEKGDIPEGYSVSREKKERFSLILESASTNQTSMYLCASSLGQPGTDTQYFGPGTRLTVL.

This rearrangement joins TRBV5-4 to TRBJ2-7; tentative D call: TRBD2 (5 bases). CDR1 SGHNT and CDR2 YYREEE come from the germline V gene (reference sequence). This CDR3 region has 14 residues. V lost 0 bases to trimming and J lost 7 bases, with 14 bases between them. The CDR3 DNA is TGTGCCAGCAGCTTGGCCGGGGTCCTGAGTGAGCAGTACTTC. Translation gives CASSLAGVLSEQYF.

This sequence joins TRBV6-5 and TRBJ1-2; 7 nucleotides align to TRBD1. This CDR3 comprises 14 residues. Germline V gene sequence: CDR1 MNHEY, CDR2 SVGAGI. Unmatched junction bases numbered 7, after V lost 2 bases and J lost 7 bases. The CDR3 loop is CASSYRGRELGYTF. CDR3 in DNA: TGTGCCAGCAGTTACAGGGGGCGCGAGCTTGGCTACACCTTC.

The V call is TRBV11-2, the J call TRBJ1-6; D possibly corresponds to TRBD1 (6 bases). The CDR3 is made up of 17 amino acids. Deletions cut 4 bases from V and 7 bases from J, with 20 bases between. Germline CDR1 reads SGHAT; CDR2 reads FQNNGV. DNA of the CDR3: TGTGCCAGCAGCTCCGGCCCCACAGGGTTTTGGAATTCACCCCTCCACTTT. The encoded protein is CASSSGPTGFWNSPLHF.